One and the same sample provided the 17 T cell receptor beta chains below, sequenced in a study of T cell changes during pregnancy in multiple sclerosis. Produced via immunoSEQ multiplex PCR; TCRdb's table is partial and in-frame only. This table holds 40,000 to 60,000 clones, about 89% found once. Sequenced here: CD8+ T cells from peripheral blood mononuclear cells, sampled after pregnancy. Receptors were obtained from a female donor with multiple sclerosis, enrolled in a pregnancy study.

The V and J genes are TRBV2 and TRBJ1-2; no reliable D call. The length of the CDR3 is 11 residues. Germline values: CDR1 SNHLY, CDR2 FYNNEI. V was pared by 6 bases and J by 3 bases, with 5 bases between. As DNA, the CDR3 is TGTGCCAGCAGAAACTACTATGGCTACACCTTC. As protein: CASRNYYGYTF.

This sequence joins TRBV13 and TRBJ2-4; TRBD2 aligns across 12 bases. The germline CDR1 and CDR2 sequences are PRHDT and FYEKMQ (reference sequence). The CDR3 runs to 13 residues. V gave up 5 bases and J gave up 15 bases; unmatched junction bases: 8. This CDR3 reads CASSASSGGASYF. CDR3 DNA: TGTGCCAGCAGCGCCTCTAGCGGGGGGGCCTCGTACTTC.

V usage is TRBV4-2 and J usage is TRBJ2-7; 9 bases align to TRBD2. The CDR3 has 17 residues. Trimming removed 4 bases from V and 5 bases from J; junction bases left unmatched: 15. Germline CDR1 is LGHNA and CDR2 is YNFKEQ. The CDR3 reads CASSPGAGGGAGDEQYF. The CDR3 DNA sequence: TGTGCCAGCAGCCCGGGGGCGGGCGGGGGGGCGGGCGACGAGCAGTACTTC.

The V and J genes are TRBV7-3 and TRBJ2-6; no reliable D call. Looked up from germline, CDR1 is SGHTA and CDR2 is FQGTGA. This CDR3 spans 15 amino acids. The V end was cut by 2 bases, the J end by 1 base, with 6 bases between. The CDR3 region is CASSLAGSGANVLTF. CDR3 nucleotides: TGTGCCAGCAGCTTAGCCGGGTCTGGGGCCAACGTCCTGACTTTC.

The chain has TRBV7-3 and TRBJ1-6; D not certain. Per the germline V gene, CDR1 is SGHTA and CDR2 is FQGTGA. Trimming stripped 2 bases from V and 3 bases from J, with 20 bases between. CDR3 length equals 19 residues. CDR3 loop: CASSLSEGRTLGYNSPLHF. CDR3 bases: TGTGCCAGCAGCTTATCGGAGGGCCGGACCCTCGGCTATAATTCACCCCTCCACTTT.

The chain recombines TRBV2 with TRBJ2-7, with 8 bases matching TRBD1. The V segment lost 10 bases and the J segment 7 bases; nucleotides outside the gene matches: 9. The CDR3 runs 12 residues. Germline V gene lookup returns CDR1 SNHLY and CDR2 FYNNEI. The CDR3 sequence: CATWTGRWEQYF. CDR3 nucleotides: TGTGCCACCTGGACAGGGCGGTGGGAGCAGTACTTC.

The rearrangement joins TRBV1 to TRBJ2-1; TRBD2 was called by the table and not checked on the DNA. TRBV1 is described as a pseudogene. There are 15 residues in the CDR3. CDR3 region: CTSRESGGAEYEQFF. As DNA, the CDR3 is TGCACCAGCAGGGAGAGCGGGGGGGCCGAGTATGAGCAGTTCTTC.

CDR3 DNA: TGTGCCAGCAGCTTGTGGCAGATTAACAATCAGCCCCAGCATTTT. Encoded protein: CASSLWQINNQPQHF. This sequence joins TRBV5-5 and TRBJ1-5, with unresolved D. Germline-derived CDR1 and CDR2 are SGHKS and YYEKEE (reference sequence). This CDR3 contains 15 residues. The V and J ends lost 1 base and 3 bases respectively, with 11 bases between them.

This clone has just one count. The rearrangement uses TRBV7-2 and TRBJ2-4, with TRBD2 as a possible D gene (6 bases). Germline V lookup: CDR1 SGHTA, CDR2 FQGNSA. This CDR3 is 15 amino acids long. Trimming took off 4 bases at V and 8 bases at J, with 18 bases between the two ends. The CDR3 DNA is TGTGCCAGCAGCTCAGGAGGGGCAAGGGAGTACATTCAGTACTTC. It encodes CASSSGGAREYIQYF.

The chain combines TRBV7-9 with TRBJ2-2; 8 bases are a match to TRBD1. In germline, CDR1 is SEHNR, CDR2 FQNEAQ (reference sequence). V was pared by 3 bases and J by 1 base, with 10 bases of the junction left unmatched. CDR3 length equals 18 residues. The CDR3 loop is CASSFPGGRVGNTGELFF. The CDR3 coding sequence is TGTGCCAGCAGCTTCCCAGGGGGCCGCGTCGGGAACACCGGGGAGCTGTTTTTT.

The gene calls are TRBV6-1 and TRBJ2-1; 7 positions match TRBD2. V was pared by 2 bases and J by 0 bases, with 4 bases of the junction left unmatched. Germline V gene lookup returns CDR1 MNHNS and CDR2 SASEGT. The CDR3 totals 16 residues. DNA for the CDR3: TGTGCCAGCAGTGAACTACGGGGGGACTCCTACAATGAGCAGTTCTTC. Residues: CASSELRGDSYNEQFF.

The chain joins TRBV19 to TRBJ1-1, with TRBD1 as a possible D gene (5 bases). Germline-derived CDR1 and CDR2 are LNHDA and SQIVND (reference sequence). Trimming pared 4 bases from V and 1 base from J, leaving 16 bases between. The CDR3 has 16 amino acids. The CDR3 region has the DNA TGTGCCAGTAGTAACCGGGACGGGGGAGCGAACACTGAAGCTTTCTTT. Amino acid sequence: CASSNRDGGANTEAFF. Full variable domain (remainder filled in from reference TRBV19 and TRBJ1-1): DGGITQSPKYLFRKEGQNVTLSCEQNLNHDAMYWYRQDPGQGLRLIYYSQIVNDFQKGDIAEGYSVSREKKESFPLTVTSAQKNPTAFYLCASSNRDGGANTEAFFGQGTRLTVV.

The genes are TRBV4-1 and TRBJ1-5; D is perhaps TRBD1 (5 bases). The germline V and J ends were trimmed by 2 bases and 8 bases, with 28 bases remaining between them. This CDR3 is 19 amino acids long. The germline V gene encodes CDR1 MGHRA and CDR2 YSYEKL. Here the CDR3 reads CASSQLQGRFSDFMEPQHF. CDR3 DNA sequence: TGCGCCAGCAGCCAACTTCAGGGAAGGTTTTCGGATTTTATGGAGCCCCAGCATTTT.

This clone was observed once. The chain links TRBV29-1 to TRBJ2-1; D is uncertain. This CDR3 comprises 11 residues. The germline CDR1 and CDR2 sequences are SQVTM and ANQGSEA. Trimming left V 1 base short and J 7 bases short, with 5 bases between. Here the CDR3 reads CSVEGPNEQFF. In DNA form, the CDR3 reads TGCAGCGTTGAAGGTCCGAATGAGCAGTTCTTC.

The V and J genes are TRBV9 and TRBJ1-2, with D perhaps matching TRBD1 (6 bases). Trimming took 3 bases from V and 2 from J, leaving 26 bases between them. Germline values: CDR1 SGDLS, CDR2 YYNGEE. The CDR3 runs 19 residues. The CDR3 loop is CASSGAPGHLPVSNYGYTF. Written as DNA, the CDR3 is TGTGCCAGCAGCGGCGCCCCGGGACACCTCCCTGTGAGCAACTATGGCTACACCTTC.

The chain carries TRBV7-6 and TRBJ2-2, with D possibly matching TRBD2 (5 bases). Germline CDR1 and CDR2: SGHVS and FNYEAQ. CDR3 length: 13 amino acids. Trimming shortened V by 3 bases and J by 7 bases, and 9 bases separated the two germline ends. CDR3 loop: CASSFHAGGELFF. CDR3 bases: TGTGCCAGCAGCTTCCATGCGGGCGGGGAGCTGTTTTTT.

This chain joins TRBV19 and TRBJ1-2, with 11 bases that match TRBD1. V dropped 5 bases and J dropped 4; count of bases not matched to a gene: 6. This CDR3 region has 15 residues. CDR1 is LNHDA and CDR2 is SQIVND in the germline V gene (reference sequence). CDR3 in DNA: TGTGCCAGTAGTCTAGGGACAGGGGGGGCCTATGGCTACACCTTC. It specifies CASSLGTGGAYGYTF.